The rows below give T cell receptor beta chains drawn from one sample of a study of blood T cell repertoires in COVID-19. TCRdb's table, derived via immunoSEQ multiplex PCR, lists solely in-frame clones and lacks some. The sample carries about 66,000 clones, around nine tenths recorded once. Sequencing was performed on peripheral blood. These receptors all come from a man between 65 and 79 years old with acute or convalescent COVID-19. CDR3s include the opening cysteine and the closing phenylalanine or tryptophan. D genes are given only for firm matches. The size field is filled for only some rows; it gives once, few, many or a size class.

CDR3aa,CDR3nt,d_gene,v_gene,j_gene,abundance
CASSSLAGGAYNEQFF,TGTGCCAGCAGCTCCTTAGCGGGGGGTGCCTACAATGAGCAGTTCTTC,TRBD2,TRBV7-9,TRBJ2-1,.
CASSQDRNTEAFF,TGCGCCAGCAGCCAAGACAGGAACACTGAAGCTTTCTTT,.,TRBV4-1,TRBJ1-1,.
CASRKLGQGFYEQYF,TGTGCCAGCAGGAAGCTTGGACAGGGGTTTTACGAGCAGTACTTC,TRBD1,TRBV5-4,TRBJ2-7,.
CASSYSSGGEETQYF,TGTGCCAGCAGTTACTCTAGCGGGGGAGAGGAGACCCAGTACTTC,TRBD2,TRBV6-5,TRBJ2-5,.
CASSENWGRGNTIYF,TGTGCCAGCTCAGAAAATTGGGGCCGGGGAAACACCATATATTTT,.,TRBV18,TRBJ1-3,.
CASSLAVLQGNEKLFF,TGTGCCAGCAGCTTAGCCGTGCTACAGGGTAATGAAAAACTGTTTTTT,.,TRBV7-9,TRBJ1-4,.
CASSGTTYEQYF,TGTGCCAGCAGCGGGACAACCTACGAGCAGTACTTC,.,TRBV9,TRBJ2-7,.
CATSTAGGVNGYTF,TGTGCCACCAGCACCGCCGGGGGGGTTAATGGCTACACCTTC,.,TRBV15,TRBJ1-2,.
CASSQDGQGSPTDTQYF,TGTGCCAGCAGCCAAGATGGGCAGGGGTCCCCCACAGATACGCAGTATTTT,.,TRBV14,TRBJ2-3,few
CASSPGTDKNIQYF,TGTGCCAGCAGCCCCGGGACAGACAAAAACATTCAGTACTTC,TRBD1,TRBV3-1/TRBV3-2,TRBJ2-4,.
CASGLTHIAYEQYF,TGTGCCAGCGGCCTTACCCATATCGCCTACGAGCAGTACTTC,.,TRBV5-6,TRBJ2-7,.
CASTTRDRPNTGELFF,TGTGCCAGCACTACGCGGGACCGACCGAACACCGGGGAGCTGTTTTTT,.,TRBV9,TRBJ2-2,.
CASSQAPRGGQETQYF,TGTGCCAGCAGCCAAGCCCCGCGGGGGGGCCAAGAGACCCAGTACTTC,TRBD2,TRBV4-2,TRBJ2-5,once
CASSPRSGANVLTF,TGTGCCAGCTCACCGCGCTCTGGGGCCAACGTCCTGACTTTC,.,TRBV18,TRBJ2-6,once
CASRDRGLSQPQHF,TGCGCCAGCAGGGACAGGGGTTTGTCTCAGCCCCAGCATTTT,TRBD1,TRBV4-1,TRBJ1-5,.